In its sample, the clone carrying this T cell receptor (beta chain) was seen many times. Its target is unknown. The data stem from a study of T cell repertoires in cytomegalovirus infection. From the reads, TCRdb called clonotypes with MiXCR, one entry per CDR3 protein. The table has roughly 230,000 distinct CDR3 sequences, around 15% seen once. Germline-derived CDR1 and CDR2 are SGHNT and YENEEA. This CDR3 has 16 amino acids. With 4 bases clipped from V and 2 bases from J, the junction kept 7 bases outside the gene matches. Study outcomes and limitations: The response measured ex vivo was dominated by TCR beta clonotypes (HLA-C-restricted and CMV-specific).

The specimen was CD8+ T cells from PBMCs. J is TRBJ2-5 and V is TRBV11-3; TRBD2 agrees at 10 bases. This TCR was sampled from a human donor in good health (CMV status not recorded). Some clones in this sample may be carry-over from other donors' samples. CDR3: CASSSGTSDDQETQYF. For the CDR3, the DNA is TGTGCCAGCAGCTCCGGGACTAGCGATGATCAAGAGACCCAGTACTTC.